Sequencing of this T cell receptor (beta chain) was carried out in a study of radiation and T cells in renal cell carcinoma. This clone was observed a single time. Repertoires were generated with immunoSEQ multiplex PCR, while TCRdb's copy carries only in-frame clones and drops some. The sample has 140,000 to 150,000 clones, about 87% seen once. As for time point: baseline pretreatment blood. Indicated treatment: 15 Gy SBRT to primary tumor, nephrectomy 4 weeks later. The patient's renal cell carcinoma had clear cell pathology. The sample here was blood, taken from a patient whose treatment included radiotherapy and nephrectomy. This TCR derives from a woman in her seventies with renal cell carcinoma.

The CDR3 loop is CASSPSYNEQFF. The CDR3 DNA reads as TGTGCCAGCAGCCCGTCCTACAATGAGCAGTTCTTC. The rearrangement links TRBV5-4 to TRBJ2-1; D remains ambiguous. V lost 4 bases and J lost 1, with 3 bases in between. The CDR3 covers 12 residues. Germline V CDR1 and CDR2: SGHNT, YYREEE (reference sequence).